Listed here are 25 T cell receptor beta chains from one sample, sequenced in a study of blood T cell repertoires in COVID-19. Some clones are missing from TCRdb's copy, which holds only in-frame ones; the method was immunoSEQ multiplex PCR. The sample has 150,000 or so clones; about 79% are singletons. Sequencing was carried out using PBMCs or T cells enriched from blood (not recorded which). These receptors all stem from a man between 50 and 59 years old who had recovered from COVID-19.

This clone is a singleton in its sample. The CDR3 DNA reads TGTGCCAGCAGTTACTCGACTGGTAGACCGGATAATTCACCCCTCCACTTT. Translating gives CASSYSTGRPDNSPLHF. This chain connects TRBV6-2 or TRBV6-3 to TRBJ1-6; no firm D call. The CDR3 extends over 17 amino acids. Germline CDR1 reads MNHEY; CDR2 reads SVGEGT. V was pared by 0 bases and J by 5 bases, with 14 bases between.

The chain couples TRBV18 to TRBJ2-1; 9 bases match TRBD1. The CDR3 is made up of 15 amino acids. V trimming: 3 bases; J trimming: 6 bases; junction bases outside the gene matches: 6. Germline V gene data show CDR1 as KGHSH and CDR2 as LQKENI. This CDR3 is CASSPIQGAVNEQFF. As DNA, the CDR3 is TGTGCCAGCTCACCTATACAGGGGGCGGTCAATGAGCAGTTCTTC.

The CDR3 bases are TGTGCCAGCTCACCACTTCCGTCCTACGAGCAGTACTTC. Translated, it gives CASSPLPSYEQYF. The rearrangement uses TRBV18 and TRBJ2-7; D not resolved. The CDR3 loop spans 13 amino acids. CDR1 KGHSH and CDR2 LQKENI come from the germline V gene. Trimming took off 1 base at V and 1 base at J, with 5 bases between the two ends.

V and J are TRBV6-2 or TRBV6-3 and TRBJ1-5; possibly TRBD1 for D (6 bases). This CDR3 region has 17 residues. Germline V CDR1 and CDR2: MNHEY, SVGEGT. Trimming took off 0 bases at V and 4 bases at J, with 16 bases between the two ends. The chain's CDR3 is CASSYSPSGAINQPQHF. The CDR3 DNA reads TGTGCCAGCAGTTACTCGCCTTCAGGGGCGATAAATCAGCCCCAGCATTTT.

This chain joins TRBV6-5 and TRBJ2-5, with D uncertain. Trimming pared 2 bases from V and 1 base from J, leaving 11 bases between. Per the germline V gene, CDR1 is MNHEY and CDR2 is SVGAGI. The CDR3 loop spans 15 amino acids. CDR3 sequence (DNA): TGTGCCAGCAGTTACACCAGCGTCCCCCAAGAGACCCAGTACTTC. The encoded protein is CASSYTSVPQETQYF.

V and J are TRBV7-2 and TRBJ1-5; D may be TRBD1 (5 bases). The CDR3 is made up of 13 amino acids. V dropped 7 bases and J dropped 2 bases, with 9 bases sitting between them. The germline CDR1 and CDR2 sequences are SGHTA and FQGNSA. In nucleotides, the CDR3 is TGTGCCAGCATGTCGACAGGCAATCAGCCCCAGCATTTT. This gives the protein CASMSTGNQPQHF.

This clone was found a few times. V and J are TRBV11-2 and TRBJ2-3, with a possible D match to TRBD1 (5 bases). The CDR3 loop spans 15 amino acids. Looked up from germline, CDR1 is SGHAT and CDR2 is FQNNGV. Deletions cut 1 base from V and 3 bases from J, with 11 bases between. CDR3 DNA sequence: TGTGCCAGCAGCTTAGGGCAGGGTATTACAGATACGCAGTATTTT. This gives the protein CASSLGQGITDTQYF.

This chain links TRBV15 with TRBJ1-4; possible D gene TRBD1, 5 bases. The V and J ends lost 5 bases and 8 bases respectively, with 12 bases between them. The germline CDR1 and CDR2 sequences are LNHNV and YYDKDF (reference sequence). This CDR3 has 13 amino acids. This CDR3 reads CATSPGGAEKLFF. The CDR3 DNA reads TGTGCCACCAGCCCCGGAGGGGCCGAAAAACTGTTTTTT.

The V and J genes are TRBV5-1 and TRBJ1-4; 9 bases agree with TRBD1. The J segment lost 5 bases and the V segment lost 2 bases, leaving 19 bases of the junction unmatched. The CDR3 extends over 20 amino acids. In germline, CDR1 is SGHRS, CDR2 YFSETQ. The CDR3 loop is CASSLHTTRDRVNPNEKLFF. The DNA for the CDR3 is TGCGCCAGCAGCTTACATACGACCCGGGACAGGGTCAATCCGAATGAAAAACTGTTTTTT.

The chain employs TRBV28 and TRBJ1-4; TRBD1 matches 12 bases. The CDR3 has 13 residues. V shed 9 bases and J 10 bases; nucleotides not matched to a gene: 6. CDR1 and CDR2 from the germline V gene are MDHEN and SYDVKM. As DNA, the CDR3 is TGTGCCAGTCGGGACAGGGGGCGGGTAAAACTGTTTTTT. Its protein product is CASRDRGRVKLFF. Full variable domain (remainder filled in from reference TRBV28 and TRBJ1-4): DVKVTQSSRYLVKRTGEKVFLECVQDMDHENMFWYRQDPGLGLRLIYFSYDVKMKEKGDIPEGYSVSREKKERFSLILESASTNQTSMYLCASRDRGRVKLFFGSGTQLSVL.

The chain couples TRBV7-2 to TRBJ2-3; D gene unclear. The CDR3 consists of 14 residues. The V gene's germline CDR1 is SGHTA and CDR2 FQGNSA. V dropped 2 bases and J dropped 1 base, with 7 bases sitting between them. As DNA, the CDR3 is TGTGCCAGCAGCTTAAGCACAGGCACAGATACGCAGTATTTT. Amino acid sequence: CASSLSTGTDTQYF.

This clone was observed a handful of times. DNA of the CDR3: TGTGCCAGCAGGGCCAGGGCGGCTGGAAACACCATATATTTT. Its translation is CASRARAAGNTIYF. The genes are TRBV2 and TRBJ1-3; D is perhaps TRBD1 (5 bases). Germline V gene data show CDR1 as SNHLY and CDR2 as FYNNEI. V shed 6 bases and J shed 2 bases, with 11 bases lying between them. The CDR3 totals 14 residues.

This chain connects TRBV19 to TRBJ1-5; no definite D call. This CDR3 is built from 15 residues. Per germline, CDR1 LNHDA and CDR2 SQIVND (reference sequence). The V end lost 2 bases, the J end lost 2 bases, and 10 bases lay between the germline ends. The CDR3 region has the DNA TGTGCCAGTAGTATATTCGAGGCTGGCAATCAGCCCCAGCATTTT. It specifies CASSIFEAGNQPQHF. Full variable domain (remainder filled in from reference TRBV19 and TRBJ1-5): DGGITQSPKYLFRKEGQNVTLSCEQNLNHDAMYWYRQDPGQGLRLIYYSQIVNDFQKGDIAEGYSVSREKKESFPLTVTSAQKNPTAFYLCASSIFEAGNQPQHFGDGTRLSIL.

This clone was detected only a few times. The V and J genes are TRBV2 and TRBJ1-2; 7 bases map to TRBD1. CDR1 and CDR2 from the germline V gene are SNHLY and FYNNEI. J lost 4 bases, V lost 4 bases, and 6 bases had no gene match. The CDR3 sequence is 14 residues long. CDR3 sequence (DNA): TGTGCCAGCAGTGCAAGGGACAGATTCTATGGCTACACCTTC. Its translation: CASSARDRFYGYTF. Complete variable domain (other parts from reference TRBV2 and TRBJ1-2): EPEVTQTPSHQVTQMGQEVILRCVPISNHLYFYWYRQILGQKVEFLVSFYNNEISEKSEIFDDQFSVERPDGSNFTLKIRSTKLEDSAMYFCASSARDRFYGYTFGSGTRLTVV.

V is TRBV11-3 and J is TRBJ1-6; 7 positions agree with TRBD1. The germline V gene has CDR1 SGHNT and CDR2 YENEEA. CDR3 size: 15 residues. V lost 1 base, J lost 8 bases, and 5 bases stayed unmatched. The CDR3 DNA is TGTGCCAGCAGCTTAGGAGCAGGGGGTTATTCACCCCTCCACTTT. Translated, it gives CASSLGAGGYSPLHF.

The V gene is TRBV6-5, the J gene TRBJ2-5, with 7 bases matching TRBD2. The CDR3 is made up of 11 amino acids. Germline V gene lookup returns CDR1 MNHEY and CDR2 SVGAGI. Trimming cost V 11 bases and J 5 bases; bases outside gene matches: 5. The chain's CDR3 is CAGGGRETQYF. DNA for the CDR3: TGTGCCGGGGGGGGTCGGGAGACCCAGTACTTC.

The chain recombines TRBV9 with TRBJ2-5, with 9 nucleotides matching TRBD1. The V gene end was trimmed by 0 bases and the J gene end by 5 bases; junction bases not matched to a gene: 11. Germline-derived CDR1 and CDR2 are SGDLS and YYNGEE. The CDR3 spans 17 residues. As DNA, the CDR3 is TGTGCCAGCAGCGTAGACGCCGGACAGGGGATCAAGGAGACCCAGTACTTC. It codes for CASSVDAGQGIKETQYF.

The chain joins TRBV6-5 to TRBJ2-1, with 11 bases that match TRBD1. The V gene end was trimmed by 8 bases and the J gene end by 4 bases; junction bases not matched to a gene: 7. CDR1 is MNHEY, CDR2 SVGAGI, per germline. CDR3 size: 15 residues. CDR3 bases: TGTGCCAGCCGGACAGGGGGCGCTGGGTACAATGAGCAGTTCTTC. Residues: CASRTGGAGYNEQFF.

CDR3 region: CSASTVNQPQHF. CDR3 nucleotide sequence: TGCAGTGCTAGTACAGTGAATCAGCCCCAGCATTTT. The J gene is TRBJ1-5, the V gene TRBV20-1; no clear D gene. This CDR3 contains 12 residues. Deletions cut 3 bases from V and 4 bases from J, with 7 bases between. Germline values: CDR1 DFQATT, CDR2 SNEGSKA (reference sequence).

The rearrangement joins TRBV27 to TRBJ2-7; the D gene is possibly TRBD2 (6 bases). V was cut by 6 bases and J by 6 bases, with 15 bases left in between. Germline CDR1 is MNHEY and CDR2 is SMNVEV (reference sequence). This CDR3 has 13 amino acids. CDR3 nucleotides: TGTGCCAGCAGCCCCCGGTCCGGGGGCGAGCAGTACTTC. It translates to CASSPRSGGEQYF.

The chain uses TRBV30 and TRBJ1-2; D is possibly TRBD1 (5 bases). Germline CDR1 and CDR2: GTSNPN and SVGIG (reference sequence). V shed 4 bases and J shed 7 bases, with 13 bases lying between them. The CDR3 extends over 12 amino acids. The CDR3 sequence: CAWTAPGGGYTF. As DNA, the CDR3 is TGTGCCTGGACAGCCCCCGGGGGTGGCTACACCTTC.

CDR3 nucleotide sequence: TGTGCCAGCAGTTTCTTGGGCGACTCTGGAAACACCATATATTTT. This codes for CASSFLGDSGNTIYF. V gene TRBV28 combines with J gene TRBJ1-3; D call uncertain. Germline V gene lookup returns CDR1 MDHEN and CDR2 SYDVKM. The CDR3 covers 15 residues. V gave up 3 bases and J gave up 0 bases, with 9 bases separating them.

The V gene is TRBV14, the J gene TRBJ1-1; no clear D gene. Germline CDR1 and CDR2: SGHDN and FVKESK. The CDR3 has 17 residues. V lost 3 bases and J 0 bases, leaving 17 bases between the germline ends. The CDR3 protein is CASSQDYGPIMNTEAFF. The DNA for the CDR3 is TGTGCCAGCAGCCAGGACTACGGGCCCATTATGAACACTGAAGCTTTCTTT. Together with reference TRBV14 and TRBJ1-1, the CDR3 gives the full variable domain: EAGVTQFPSHSVIEKGQTVTLRCDPISGHDNLYWYRRVMGKEIKFLLHFVKESKQDESGMPNNRFLAERTGGTYSTLKVQPAELEDSGVYFCASSQDYGPIMNTEAFFGQGTRLTVV.

V usage is TRBV2 and J usage is TRBJ2-5; D not certain. Germline loops: CDR1 SNHLY, CDR2 FYNNEI. There are 15 residues in the CDR3. Trimming pared 0 bases from V and 1 base from J, leaving 9 bases between. DNA for the CDR3: TGTGCCAGCAGTGAAGCACCCCCGCGCCAAGAGACCCAGTACTTC. Amino acids: CASSEAPPRQETQYF.

The table lists this clone with a count of one. The chain carries TRBV18 and TRBJ1-5, with D possibly TRBD1 on 6 matching bases. This CDR3 spans 17 amino acids. V dropped 6 bases and J dropped 0 bases, with 18 bases sitting between them. Germline CDR1 reads KGHSH; CDR2 reads LQKENI. The CDR3 region has the DNA TGTGCCAGCTCCGGGGGGGCACGGTCCTTTAGCAATCAGCCCCAGCATTTT. Translating it yields CASSGGARSFSNQPQHF.